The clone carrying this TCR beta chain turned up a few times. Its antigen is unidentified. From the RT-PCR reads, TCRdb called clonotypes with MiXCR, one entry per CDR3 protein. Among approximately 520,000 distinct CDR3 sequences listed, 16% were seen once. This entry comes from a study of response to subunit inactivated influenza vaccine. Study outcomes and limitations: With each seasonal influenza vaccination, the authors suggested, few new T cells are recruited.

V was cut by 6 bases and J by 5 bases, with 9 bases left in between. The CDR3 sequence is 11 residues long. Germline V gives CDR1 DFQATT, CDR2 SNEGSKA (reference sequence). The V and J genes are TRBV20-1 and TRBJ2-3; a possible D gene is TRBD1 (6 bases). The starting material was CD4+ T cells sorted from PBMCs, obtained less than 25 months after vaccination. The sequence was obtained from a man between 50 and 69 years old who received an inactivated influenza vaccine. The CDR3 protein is CSALQGDTQYF. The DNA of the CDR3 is TGCAGTGCCCTACAGGGAGATACGCAGTATTTT.